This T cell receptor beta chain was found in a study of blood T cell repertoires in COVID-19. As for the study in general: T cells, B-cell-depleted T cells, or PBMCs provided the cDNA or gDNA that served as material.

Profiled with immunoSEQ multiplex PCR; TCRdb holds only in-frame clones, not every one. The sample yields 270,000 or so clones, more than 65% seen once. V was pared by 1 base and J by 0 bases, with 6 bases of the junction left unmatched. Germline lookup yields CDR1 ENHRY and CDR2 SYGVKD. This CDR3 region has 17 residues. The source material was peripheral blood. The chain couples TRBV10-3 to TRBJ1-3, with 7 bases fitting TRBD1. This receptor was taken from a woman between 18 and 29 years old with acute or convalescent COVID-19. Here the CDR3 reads CAISEYNRGDSGNTIYF. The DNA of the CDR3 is TGTGCCATCAGTGAGTACAACAGGGGTGACTCTGGAAACACCATATATTTT.